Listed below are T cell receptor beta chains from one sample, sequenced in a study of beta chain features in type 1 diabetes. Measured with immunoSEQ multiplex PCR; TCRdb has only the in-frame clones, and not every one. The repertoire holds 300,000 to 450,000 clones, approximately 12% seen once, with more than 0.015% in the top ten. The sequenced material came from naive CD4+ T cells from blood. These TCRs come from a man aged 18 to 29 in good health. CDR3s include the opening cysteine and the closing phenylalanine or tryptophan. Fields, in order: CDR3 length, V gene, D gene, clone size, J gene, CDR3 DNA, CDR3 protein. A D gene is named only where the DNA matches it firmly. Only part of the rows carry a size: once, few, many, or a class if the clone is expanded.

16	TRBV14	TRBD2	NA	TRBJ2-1	TGTGCCAGCAGCCACTTGGTCGGGGGGGGAGTGAATGAGCAGTTCTTC	CASSHLVGGGVNEQFF
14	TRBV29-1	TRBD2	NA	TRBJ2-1	TGCAGCGTTGGAGGGACTAGCGGGTACAATGAGCAGTTCTTC	CSVGGTSGYNEQFF
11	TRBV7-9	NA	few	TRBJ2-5	TGTGCCAGCAGTCCGCGGGGACCCCAGTACTTC	CASSPRGPQYF
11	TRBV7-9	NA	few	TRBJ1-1	TGTGCCAGCAGCTTTAACGGGAAAGCTTTCTTT	CASSFNGKAFF
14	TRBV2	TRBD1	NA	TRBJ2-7	TGTGCCAGCAGTCGGGACAGGGGAGGCTACGAGCAGTACTTC	CASSRDRGGYEQYF
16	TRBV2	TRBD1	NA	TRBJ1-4	TGTGCCAGCAGTCGCGACAGGGTAGTAATTAATGAAAAACTGTTTTTT	CASSRDRVVINEKLFF
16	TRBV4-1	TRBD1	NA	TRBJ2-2	TGCGCCAGCAGCCAATCCAGGGGGCAGGTCACCGGGGAGCTGTTTTTT	CASSQSRGQVTGELFF
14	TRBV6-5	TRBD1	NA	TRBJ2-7	TGTGCCAGCAGGCCGGGACAGGGGTCCTACGAGCAGTACTTC	CASRPGQGSYEQYF
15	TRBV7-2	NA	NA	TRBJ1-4	TGTGCCAGCAGCCCGGCGGGCAGTCGGGGTGAAAAACTGTTTTTT	CASSPAGSRGEKLFF
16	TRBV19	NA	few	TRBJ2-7	TGTGCCAGTAGTTCATATTCCGGGACACCCAGTTACGAGCAGTACTTC	CASSSYSGTPSYEQYF
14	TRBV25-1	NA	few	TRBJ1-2	TGTGCCAGCAGGCACTCCGGGACAAGTTATGGCTACACCTTC	CASRHSGTSYGYTF
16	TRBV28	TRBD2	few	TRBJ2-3	TGTGCCAGCAATCGACTAGCGGGAGTTGGCACAGATACGCAGTATTTT	CASNRLAGVGTDTQYF
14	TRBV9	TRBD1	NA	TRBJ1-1	TGTGCCAGCAGCGTAGGAACAGGGGGCACTGAAGCTTTCTTT	CASSVGTGGTEAFF
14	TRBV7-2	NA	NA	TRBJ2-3	TGTGCCAGTAAGCGCTCGGGGGGCACAGATACGCAGTATTTT	CASKRSGGTDTQYF
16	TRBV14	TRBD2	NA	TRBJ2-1	TGTGCCAGCAGCCGGATGACTAGCGGGAGTGGGAATGAGCAGTTCTTC	CASSRMTSGSGNEQFF
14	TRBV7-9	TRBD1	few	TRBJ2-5	TGTGCCAGCAGCTTTCTTACAGGGGGAGAGACCCAGTACTTC	CASSFLTGGETQYF
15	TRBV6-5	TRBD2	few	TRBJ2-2	TGTGCCAGCATCGATAGCGGGGGTAACACCGGGGAGCTGTTTTTT	CASIDSGGNTGELFF
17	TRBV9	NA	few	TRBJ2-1	TGTGCCAGCAGCCCCCCGGTCGTAAGGGGGGGCCTCCATGAGCAGTTCTTC	CASSPPVVRGGLHEQFF
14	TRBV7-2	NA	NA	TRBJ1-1	TGTGCCAGCAGGTCAAACAGGGTTGGCACTGAAGCTTTCTTT	CASRSNRVGTEAFF
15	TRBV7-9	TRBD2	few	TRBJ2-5	TGTGCCAGCAGCTTGGGACTAGCGGTACAAGAGACCCAGTACTTC	CASSLGLAVQETQYF
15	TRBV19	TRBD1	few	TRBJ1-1	TGTGCCAGTAGCCCACGACAGGGGGTGAACACTGAAGCTTTCTTT	CASSPRQGVNTEAFF
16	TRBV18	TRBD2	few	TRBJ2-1	TGTGCCAGCTCACCTAGCGGGGGCCCGGATCCCAATGAGCAGTTCTTC	CASSPSGGPDPNEQFF
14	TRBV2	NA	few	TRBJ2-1	TGTGCCAGCCAGGGCGTCGCTCAGGACAATGAGCAGTTCTTC	CASQGVAQDNEQFF
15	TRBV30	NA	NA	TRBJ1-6	TGTGCCTGGAGCCCGAGAGGCGGGAGACTTTCACCCCTCCACTTT	CAWSPRGGRLSPLHF
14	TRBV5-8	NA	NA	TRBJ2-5	TGTGCCAGCAGCTTGGGGACAATCCAAGAGACCCAGTACTTC	CASSLGTIQETQYF
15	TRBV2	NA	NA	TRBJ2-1	TGTGCCAGTGTTTGGTCCGCAGGTACCTACAATGAGCAGTTCTTC	CASVWSAGTYNEQFF
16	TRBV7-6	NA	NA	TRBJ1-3	TGTGCCAGCAGCCGTTCGGAGTCCGGGTCTGGAAACACCATATATTTT	CASSRSESGSGNTIYF
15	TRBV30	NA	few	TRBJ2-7	TGTGCCTGGAGTGTACCACAAGCGGGTACCTACGAGCAGTACTTC	CAWSVPQAGTYEQYF
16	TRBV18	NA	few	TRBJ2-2	TGTGCCAGCTCACCAAGACTCGGACACAGGCCCGGGGAGCTGTTTTTT	CASSPRLGHRPGELFF
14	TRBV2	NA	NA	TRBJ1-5	TGTGCCAGCAGTGAAATGGGTGGAGATCAGCCCCAGCATTTT	CASSEMGGDQPQHF
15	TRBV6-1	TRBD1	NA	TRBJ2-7	TGTGCCAGCAGTGAGGGGACAGGGAACCCTTACGAGCAGTACTTC	CASSEGTGNPYEQYF
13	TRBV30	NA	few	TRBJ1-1	TGTGCCTGGATACGGGGTGCGAACACTGAAGCTTTCTTT	CAWIRGANTEAFF
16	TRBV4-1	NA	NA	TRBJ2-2	TGCGCCAGCAGCCCTCAACAGGGGACTAACACCGGGGAGCTGTTTTTT	CASSPQQGTNTGELFF
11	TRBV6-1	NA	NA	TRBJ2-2	TGTGCCAGCAGTTGGCCCGGGGAGCTGTTTTTT	CASSWPGELFF
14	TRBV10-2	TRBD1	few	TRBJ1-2	TGCGCCAGCAGTGACGGCACAGGGGCCCCCGGCTACACCTTC	CASSDGTGAPGYTF
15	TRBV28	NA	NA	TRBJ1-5	TGTGCCACCTCCTTGGGGGGGGTGGACAATCAGCCCCAGCATTTT	CATSLGGVDNQPQHF
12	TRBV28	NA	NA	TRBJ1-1	TGTGCCAGCAGTATGGGGGGTACTGAAGCTTTCTTT	CASSMGGTEAFF
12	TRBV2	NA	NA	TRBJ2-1	TGTGCCAGCAACCTTGTAGCCCGCGAGCAGTTCTTC	CASNLVAREQFF